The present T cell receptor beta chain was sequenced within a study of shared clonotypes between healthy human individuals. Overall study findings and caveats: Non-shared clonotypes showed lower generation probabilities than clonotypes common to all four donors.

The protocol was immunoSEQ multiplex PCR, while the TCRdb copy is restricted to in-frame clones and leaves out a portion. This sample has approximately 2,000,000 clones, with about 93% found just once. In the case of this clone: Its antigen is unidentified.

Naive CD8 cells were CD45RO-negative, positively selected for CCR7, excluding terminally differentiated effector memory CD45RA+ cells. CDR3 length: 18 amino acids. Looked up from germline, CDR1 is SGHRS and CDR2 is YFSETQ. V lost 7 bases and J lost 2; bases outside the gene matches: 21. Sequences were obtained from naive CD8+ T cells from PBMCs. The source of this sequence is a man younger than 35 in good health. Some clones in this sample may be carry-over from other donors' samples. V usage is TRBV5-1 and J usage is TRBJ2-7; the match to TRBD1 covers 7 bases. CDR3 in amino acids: CASGTGALGSSRPYEQYF. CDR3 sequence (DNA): TGCGCCAGCGGAACAGGGGCACTTGGGTCTAGCAGACCCTACGAGCAGTACTTC.